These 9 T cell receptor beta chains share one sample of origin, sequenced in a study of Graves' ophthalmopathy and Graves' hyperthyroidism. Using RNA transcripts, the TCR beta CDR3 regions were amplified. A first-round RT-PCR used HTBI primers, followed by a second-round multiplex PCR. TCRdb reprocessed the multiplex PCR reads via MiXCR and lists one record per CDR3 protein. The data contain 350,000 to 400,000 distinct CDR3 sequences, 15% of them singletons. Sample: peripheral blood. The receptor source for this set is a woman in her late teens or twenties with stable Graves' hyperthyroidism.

The CDR3 nucleotides read TGCAGTGCTAGAGATCTCGGCGGGGGGGATGGAGAGACCCAGTACTTC. Translating it yields CSARDLGGGDGETQYF. The V and J genes are TRBV20-1 and TRBJ2-5; 9 nucleotides match TRBD2. Germline CDR1 reads DFQATT; CDR2 reads SNEGSKA (reference sequence). The CDR3 is made up of 16 amino acids. V gave up 0 bases and J gave up 4 bases; unmatched junction bases: 9.

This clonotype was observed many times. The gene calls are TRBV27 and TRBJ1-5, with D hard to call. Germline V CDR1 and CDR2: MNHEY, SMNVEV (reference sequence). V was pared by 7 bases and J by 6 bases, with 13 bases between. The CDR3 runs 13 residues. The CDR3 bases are TGTGCCAGCACCCAGGTGGCTGGTCAGCCCCAGCATTTT. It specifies CASTQVAGQPQHF.

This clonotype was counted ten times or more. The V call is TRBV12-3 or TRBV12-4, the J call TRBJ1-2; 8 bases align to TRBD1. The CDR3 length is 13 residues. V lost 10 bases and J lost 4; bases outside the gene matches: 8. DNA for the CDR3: TGTGCCACCATGGACAGGGCCTCCTATGGCTACACCTTC. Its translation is CATMDRASYGYTF.

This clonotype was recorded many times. The CDR3: CASSDGVGMNTEAFF. CDR3 bases: TGTGCCAGCAGTGATGGGGTTGGAATGAACACTGAAGCTTTCTTT. The chain carries TRBV2 and TRBJ1-1; D not resolved. The CDR3 consists of 15 residues. Trimming took 3 bases from V and 0 from J, leaving 11 bases between them. Germline CDR1 and CDR2: SNHLY and FYNNEI.

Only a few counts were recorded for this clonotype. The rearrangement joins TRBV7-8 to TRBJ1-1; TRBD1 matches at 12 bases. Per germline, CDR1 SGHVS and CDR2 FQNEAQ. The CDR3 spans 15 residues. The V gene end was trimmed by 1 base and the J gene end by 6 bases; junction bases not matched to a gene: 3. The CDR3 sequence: CASSLEGQGAAEAFF. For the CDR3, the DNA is TGTGCCAGCAGCTTAGAGGGACAGGGGGCTGCTGAAGCTTTCTTT.

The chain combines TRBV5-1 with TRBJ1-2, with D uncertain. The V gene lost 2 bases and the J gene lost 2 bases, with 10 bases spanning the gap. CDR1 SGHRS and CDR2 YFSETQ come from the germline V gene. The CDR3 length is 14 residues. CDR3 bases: TGCGCCAGCAGCTTCCAGACGGAGAACTATGGCTACACCTTC. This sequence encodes CASSFQTENYGYTF.

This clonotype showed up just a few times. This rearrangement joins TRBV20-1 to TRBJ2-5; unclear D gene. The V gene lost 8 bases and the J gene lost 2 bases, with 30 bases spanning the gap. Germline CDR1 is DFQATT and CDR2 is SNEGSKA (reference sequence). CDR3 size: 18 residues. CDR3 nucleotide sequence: TGCAGTCCCCTTGCTAACCCGGCAAACCAGGCACATCAAGAGACCCAGTACTTC. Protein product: CSPLANPANQAHQETQYF.

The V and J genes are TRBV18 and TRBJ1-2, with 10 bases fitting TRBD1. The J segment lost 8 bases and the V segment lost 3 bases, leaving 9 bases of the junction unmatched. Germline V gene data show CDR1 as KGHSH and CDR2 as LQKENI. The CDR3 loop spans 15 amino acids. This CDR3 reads CASSPGMTGGYGYTF. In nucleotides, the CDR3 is TGTGCCAGCTCACCCGGAATGACAGGGGGCTACGGCTACACCTTC.

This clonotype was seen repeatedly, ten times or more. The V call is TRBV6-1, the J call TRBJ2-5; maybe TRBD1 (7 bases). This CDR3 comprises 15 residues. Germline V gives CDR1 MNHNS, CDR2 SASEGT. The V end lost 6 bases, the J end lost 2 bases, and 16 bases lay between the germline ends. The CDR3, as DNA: TGTGCCAGCAGCCGCGGGACAGCCCCACAAGAGACCCAGTACTTC. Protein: CASSRGTAPQETQYF.